The 6 T cell receptor beta chains below all came from one sample that was sequenced in a study of CD4+ T cells in melanoma. Only in-frame clones appear in the TCRdb table, and some are missing; sequencing was by immunoSEQ multiplex PCR. Altogether about 21,000 clones are present, around 80% being singletons, with the ten largest covering 3.6%. The sequencing sample was made of cells from a culture (not recorded whether cultured in vitro). These receptors were collected from a human donor with melanoma.

The chain links TRBV4-2 to TRBJ1-5; D possibly corresponds to TRBD1 (5 bases). The CDR3 extends over 14 amino acids. Between the trimmed V and J ends, which lost 3 bases and 7 bases, there was a span of 13 bases. CDR1 and CDR2 from the germline V gene are LGHNA and YNFKEQ. CDR3 loop: CASSHLGGGQPQHF. CDR3 nucleotide sequence: TGTGCCAGCAGCCACCTTGGGGGGGGACAGCCCCAGCATTTT.

The V call is TRBV18, the J call TRBJ1-1; TRBD1 is a possible D gene (5 bases). Per germline, CDR1 KGHSH and CDR2 LQKENI. The CDR3 loop spans 13 amino acids. V was pared by 6 bases and J by 6 bases, with 14 bases between. The chain's CDR3 is CASSLDTVSEAFF. CDR3 bases: TGTGCCAGCTCCTTGGACACAGTGTCTGAAGCTTTCTTT.

The V gene is TRBV2, the J gene TRBJ2-5; D is possibly TRBD1 (5 bases). The CDR3 has 12 amino acids. Germline CDR1 is SNHLY and CDR2 is FYNNEI. Trimming stripped 9 bases from V and 2 bases from J, with 10 bases between. CDR3 region: CASAQGQETQYF. In DNA form, the CDR3 reads TGTGCCAGTGCCCAGGGACAAGAGACCCAGTACTTC.

The V and J genes are TRBV19 and TRBJ1-2, with D unclear. Trimming stripped 9 bases from V and 3 bases from J, with 23 bases between. CDR3 length: 16 residues. Germline lookup yields CDR1 LNHDA and CDR2 SQIVND (reference sequence). The CDR3 loop is CASKQSGSSTYYGYTF. Written as DNA, the CDR3 is TGTGCCAGCAAGCAATCCGGGTCGTCGACCTACTATGGCTACACCTTC.

CDR3 sequence: CSVVDRAGEKLFF. CDR3 sequence (DNA): TGCAGCGTGGTCGACAGGGCGGGTGAAAAACTGTTTTTT. V is TRBV29-1 and J is TRBJ1-4; 7 bases match TRBD1. The germline V gene encodes CDR1 SQVTM and CDR2 ANQGSEA. This CDR3 spans 13 amino acids. The V and J ends lost 6 bases and 7 bases, in that order; junction bases with no gene match: 8.

CDR3 region: CASSLSGGTYNEQFF. The CDR3 nucleotides are TGCGCCAGCAGCTTATCCGGGGGAACCTACAATGAGCAGTTCTTC. The V and J genes are TRBV5-1 and TRBJ2-1; D is perhaps TRBD2 (6 bases). The germline V and J ends were trimmed by 2 bases and 2 bases, with 11 bases remaining between them. The V gene's germline CDR1 is SGHRS and CDR2 YFSETQ. This CDR3 has 15 amino acids. Full variable domain (outside the CDR3, taken from reference TRBV5-1 and TRBJ2-1): KAGVTQTPRYLIKTRGQQVTLSCSPISGHRSVSWYQQTPGQGLQFLFEYFSETQRNKGNFPGRFSGRQFSNSRSEMNVSTLELGDSALYLCASSLSGGTYNEQFFGPGTRLTVL.